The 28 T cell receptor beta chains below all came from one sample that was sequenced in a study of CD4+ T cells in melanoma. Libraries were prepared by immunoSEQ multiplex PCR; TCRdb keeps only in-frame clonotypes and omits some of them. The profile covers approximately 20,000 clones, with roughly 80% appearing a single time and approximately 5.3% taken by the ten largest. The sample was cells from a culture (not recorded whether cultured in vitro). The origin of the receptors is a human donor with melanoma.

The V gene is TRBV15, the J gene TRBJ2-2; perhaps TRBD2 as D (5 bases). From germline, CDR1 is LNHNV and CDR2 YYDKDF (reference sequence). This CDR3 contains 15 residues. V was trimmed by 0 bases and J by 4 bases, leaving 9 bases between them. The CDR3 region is CATSRDGRGTGELFF. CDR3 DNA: TGTGCCACCAGCAGAGATGGCCGGGGCACCGGGGAGCTGTTTTTT.

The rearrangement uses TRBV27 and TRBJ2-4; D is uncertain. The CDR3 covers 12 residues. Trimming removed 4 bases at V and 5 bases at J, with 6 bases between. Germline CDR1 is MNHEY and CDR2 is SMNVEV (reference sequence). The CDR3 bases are TGTGCCAGCAGTTCTGACGAAAACATTCAGTACTTC. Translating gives CASSSDENIQYF.

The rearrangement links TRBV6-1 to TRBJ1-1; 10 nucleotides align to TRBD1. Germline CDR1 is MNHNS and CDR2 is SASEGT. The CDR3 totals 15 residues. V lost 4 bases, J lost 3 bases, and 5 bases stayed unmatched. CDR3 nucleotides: TGTGCCAGCAGTGGACAGGGGGCTGGTGACACTGAAGCTTTCTTT. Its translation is CASSGQGAGDTEAFF.

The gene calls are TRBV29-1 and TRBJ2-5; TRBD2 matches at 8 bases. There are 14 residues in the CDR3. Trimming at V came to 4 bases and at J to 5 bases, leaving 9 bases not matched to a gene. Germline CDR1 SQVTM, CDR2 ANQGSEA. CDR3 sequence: CSVGWWLAGETQYF. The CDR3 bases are TGCAGCGTTGGCTGGTGGCTAGCGGGCGAGACCCAGTACTTC.

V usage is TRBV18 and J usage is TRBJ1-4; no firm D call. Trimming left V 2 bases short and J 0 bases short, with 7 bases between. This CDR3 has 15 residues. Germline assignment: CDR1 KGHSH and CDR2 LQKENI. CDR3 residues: CASSPRQATNEKLFF. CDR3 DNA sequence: TGTGCCAGCTCACCAAGACAAGCAACTAATGAAAAACTGTTTTTT.

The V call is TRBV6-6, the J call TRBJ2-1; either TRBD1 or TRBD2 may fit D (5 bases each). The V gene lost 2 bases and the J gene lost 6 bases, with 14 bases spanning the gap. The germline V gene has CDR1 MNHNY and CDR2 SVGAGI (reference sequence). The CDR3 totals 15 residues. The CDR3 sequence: CASSYPRGEGNEQFF. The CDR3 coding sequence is TGTGCCAGCAGTTACCCCCGGGGCGAGGGCAATGAGCAGTTCTTC.

This CDR3 reads CATSKGTSGGETQYF. The CDR3 DNA follows: TGTGCCACCAGCAAAGGTACTAGCGGGGGAGAGACCCAGTACTTC. This sequence joins TRBV15 and TRBJ2-5; 11 bases align to TRBD2. After removal of 4 bases from V and 4 bases from J, the junction contained 5 bases not matched to a gene. The CDR3 length is 15 residues. CDR1 and CDR2 (germline): LNHNV, YYDKDF (reference sequence).

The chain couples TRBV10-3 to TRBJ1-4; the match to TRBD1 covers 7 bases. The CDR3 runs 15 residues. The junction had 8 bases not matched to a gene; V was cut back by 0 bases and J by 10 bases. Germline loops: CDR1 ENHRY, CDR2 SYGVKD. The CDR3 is CAISESGTAARKLFF. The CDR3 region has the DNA TGTGCCATCAGTGAGTCAGGGACAGCCGCTAGAAAACTGTTTTTT.

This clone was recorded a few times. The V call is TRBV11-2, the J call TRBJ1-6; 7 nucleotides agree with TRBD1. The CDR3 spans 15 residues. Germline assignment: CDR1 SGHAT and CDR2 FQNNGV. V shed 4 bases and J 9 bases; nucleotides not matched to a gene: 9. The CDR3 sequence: CASSWQGVGTSPLHF. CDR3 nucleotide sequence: TGTGCCAGCAGCTGGCAGGGGGTCGGTACTTCACCCCTCCACTTT.

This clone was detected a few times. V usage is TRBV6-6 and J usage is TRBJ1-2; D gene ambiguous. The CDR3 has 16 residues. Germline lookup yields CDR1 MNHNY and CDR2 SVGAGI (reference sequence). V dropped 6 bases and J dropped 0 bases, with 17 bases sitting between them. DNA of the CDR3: TGTGCCAGCAGCCTACTTCCGGCGGCTACTAACTATGGCTACACCTTC. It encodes CASSLLPAATNYGYTF.

DNA of the CDR3: TGCGCCAGCAGCTTGGTGCCGCAAGCCACAGATACGCAGTATTTT. Translating it yields CASSLVPQATDTQYF. This chain uses TRBV5-1 with TRBJ2-3; D not resolved. Germline V gene sequence: CDR1 SGHRS, CDR2 YFSETQ. With 0 bases removed from V and 2 bases from J, the gap between germline ends came to 10 bases. The CDR3 extends over 15 amino acids. The complete variable domain, with remaining parts taken from reference TRBV5-1 and TRBJ2-3, reads KAGVTQTPRYLIKTRGQQVTLSCSPISGHRSVSWYQQTPGQGLQFLFEYFSETQRNKGNFPGRFSGRQFSNSRSEMNVSTLELGDSALYLCASSLVPQATDTQYFGPGTRLTVL.

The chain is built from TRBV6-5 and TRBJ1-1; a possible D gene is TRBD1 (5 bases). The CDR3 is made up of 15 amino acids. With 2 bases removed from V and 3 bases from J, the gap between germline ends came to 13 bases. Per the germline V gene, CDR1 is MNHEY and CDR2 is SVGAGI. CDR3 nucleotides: TGTGCCAGCAGTTACACCAACAGGCTTCACACTGAAGCTTTCTTT. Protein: CASSYTNRLHTEAFF.

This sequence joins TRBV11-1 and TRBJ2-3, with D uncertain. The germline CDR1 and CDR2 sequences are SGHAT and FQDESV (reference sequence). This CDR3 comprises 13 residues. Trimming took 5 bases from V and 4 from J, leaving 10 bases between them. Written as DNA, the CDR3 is TGTGCCAGCAGCCGCAACAGTCCAGATACGCAGTATTTT. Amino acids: CASSRNSPDTQYF.

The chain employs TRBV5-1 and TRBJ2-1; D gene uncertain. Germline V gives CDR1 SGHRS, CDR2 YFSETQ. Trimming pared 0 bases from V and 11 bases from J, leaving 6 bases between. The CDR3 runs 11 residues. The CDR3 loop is CASSLAEKQFF. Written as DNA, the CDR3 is TGCGCCAGCAGCTTGGCGGAAAAGCAGTTCTTC.

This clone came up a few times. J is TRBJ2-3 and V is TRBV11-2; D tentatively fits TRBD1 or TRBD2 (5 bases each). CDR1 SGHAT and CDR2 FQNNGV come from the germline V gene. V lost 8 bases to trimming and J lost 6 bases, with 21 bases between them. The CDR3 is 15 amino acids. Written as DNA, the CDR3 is TGTGCCAGCGCCTCAACCAGGGCAGGGACGGATACGCAGTATTTT. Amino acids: CASASTRAGTDTQYF. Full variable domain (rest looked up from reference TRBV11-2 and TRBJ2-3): EAGVAQSPRYKIIEKRQSVAFWCNPISGHATLYWYQQILGQGPKLLIQFQNNGVVDDSQLPKDRFSAERLKGVDSTLKIQPAKLEDSAVYLCASASTRAGTDTQYFGPGTRLTVL.

CDR3 protein: CASSIDSGPIAKNIQYF. The CDR3 coding sequence is TGTGCCAGTAGTATAGATTCGGGACCCATAGCCAAAAACATTCAGTACTTC. J is TRBJ2-4 and V is TRBV19; possibly TRBD1 or TRBD2 for D (5 bases each). The CDR3 totals 17 residues. Trimming left V 0 bases short and J 0 bases short, with 12 bases between. The V gene's germline CDR1 is LNHDA and CDR2 SQIVND (reference sequence).

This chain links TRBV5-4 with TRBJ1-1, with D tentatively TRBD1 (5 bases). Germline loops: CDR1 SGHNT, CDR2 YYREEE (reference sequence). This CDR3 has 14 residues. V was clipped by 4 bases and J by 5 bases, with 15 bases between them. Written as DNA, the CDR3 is TGTGCCAGCAGCCCCCCGGGACGGCAGACTGAAGCTTTCTTT. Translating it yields CASSPPGRQTEAFF.

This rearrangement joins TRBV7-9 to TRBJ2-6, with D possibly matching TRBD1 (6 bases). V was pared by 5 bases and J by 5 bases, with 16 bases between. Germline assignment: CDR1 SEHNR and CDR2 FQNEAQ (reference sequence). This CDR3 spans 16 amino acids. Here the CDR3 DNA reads TGTGCCAGCAGCGTAAAACAGGGAGTTAGGGCCAACGTCCTGACTTTC. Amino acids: CASSVKQGVRANVLTF.

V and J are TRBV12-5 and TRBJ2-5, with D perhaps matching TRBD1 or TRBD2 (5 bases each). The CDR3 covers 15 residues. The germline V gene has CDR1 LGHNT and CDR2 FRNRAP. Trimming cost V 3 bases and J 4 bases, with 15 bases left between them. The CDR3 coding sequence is TGTGCTAGTGGTTTTTGGGGGACGTCGGGAGAGACCCAGTACTTC. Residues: CASGFWGTSGETQYF.

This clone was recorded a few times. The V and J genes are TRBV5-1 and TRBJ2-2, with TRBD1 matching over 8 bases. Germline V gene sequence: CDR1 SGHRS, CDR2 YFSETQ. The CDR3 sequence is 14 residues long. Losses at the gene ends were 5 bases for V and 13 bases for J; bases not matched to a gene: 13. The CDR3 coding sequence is TGCGCCAGCAGTAGAACACGGGACAGGTCTGCGCTGTTTTTT. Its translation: CASSRTRDRSALFF.

CDR3 residues: CASSPGSGGRTEAFF. CDR3 sequence (DNA): TGTGCCAGCAGCCCTGGATCAGGGGGCCGTACTGAAGCTTTCTTT. The chain employs TRBV11-1 and TRBJ1-1; TRBD1 matches 8 bases. Germline values: CDR1 SGHAT, CDR2 FQDESV (reference sequence). The trim removed 5 bases at V and 5 bases at J, leaving 10 bases unmatched. The length of the CDR3 is 15 residues.

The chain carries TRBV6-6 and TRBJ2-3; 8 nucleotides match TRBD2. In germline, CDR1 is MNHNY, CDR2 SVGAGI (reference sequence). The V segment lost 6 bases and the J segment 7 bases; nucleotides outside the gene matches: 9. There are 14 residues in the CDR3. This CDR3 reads CASSPSGGGNTQYF. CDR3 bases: TGTGCCAGCAGCCCCAGCGGGGGAGGTAATACGCAGTATTTT.

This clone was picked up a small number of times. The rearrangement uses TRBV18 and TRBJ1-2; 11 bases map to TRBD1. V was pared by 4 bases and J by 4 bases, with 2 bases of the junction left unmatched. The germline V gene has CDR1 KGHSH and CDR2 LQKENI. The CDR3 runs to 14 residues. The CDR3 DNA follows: TGTGCCAGCTCACACGGACAGGGGGCCTATGGCTACACCTTC. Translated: CASSHGQGAYGYTF.

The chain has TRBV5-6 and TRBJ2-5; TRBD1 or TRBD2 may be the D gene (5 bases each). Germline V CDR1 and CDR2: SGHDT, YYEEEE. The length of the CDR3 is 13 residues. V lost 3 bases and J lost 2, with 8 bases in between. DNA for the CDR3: TGTGCCAGCAGCTGGGACCAACAAGAGACCCAGTACTTC. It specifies CASSWDQQETQYF.

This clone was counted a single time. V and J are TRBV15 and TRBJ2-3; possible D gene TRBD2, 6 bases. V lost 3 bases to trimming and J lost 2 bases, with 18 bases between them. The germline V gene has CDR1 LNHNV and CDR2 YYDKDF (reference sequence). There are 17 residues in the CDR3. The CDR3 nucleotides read TGTGCCACCAGCAGGAAAGCCCTGCGGGGATTCACAGATACGCAGTATTTT. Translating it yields CATSRKALRGFTDTQYF.

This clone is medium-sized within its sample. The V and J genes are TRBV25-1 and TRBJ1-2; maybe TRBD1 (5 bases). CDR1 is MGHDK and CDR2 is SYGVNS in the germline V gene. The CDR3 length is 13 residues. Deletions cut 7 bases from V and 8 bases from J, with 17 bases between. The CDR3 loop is CASTLEGVQGYTF. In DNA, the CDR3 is TGTGCCAGCACCCTAGAAGGGGTCCAGGGCTACACCTTC.

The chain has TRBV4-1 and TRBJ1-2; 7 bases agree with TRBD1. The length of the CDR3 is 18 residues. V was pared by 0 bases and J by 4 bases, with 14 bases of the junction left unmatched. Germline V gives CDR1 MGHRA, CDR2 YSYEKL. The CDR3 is CASSQDSERQGSPYGYTF. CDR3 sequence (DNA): TGCGCCAGCAGCCAAGACAGCGAAAGACAGGGTTCCCCCTATGGCTACACCTTC.

The CDR3, as DNA: TGCGCCAGCAGCTTGGCCTCTGATCCCATTCAGTACTTC. This codes for CASSLASDPIQYF. The chain employs TRBV5-1 and TRBJ2-4, with D unclear. Germline assignment: CDR1 SGHRS and CDR2 YFSETQ. V dropped 0 bases and J dropped 9 bases, with 10 bases sitting between them. The CDR3 has 13 residues.